A selection of T cell receptor beta chains follows, all from one sample in a study of cytomegalovirus exposure and HLA in healthy donors. Libraries were prepared by immunoSEQ multiplex PCR; TCRdb keeps only in-frame clonotypes and omits some of them. The table lists roughly 150,000 clones, about 80% of them singletons. Material: PBMCs. Receptor source: a man between 35 and 55 years old in good health and CMV-seropositive. CDR3s include the opening cysteine and the closing phenylalanine or tryptophan. A D gene is named only where the DNA matches it firmly. Size tells how often a clone was seen (once, few, many) or the class of an expanded clone, and some rows leave it out.

j_call | clone_size | v_call | d_call | cdr3_aa | cdr3_nt
TRBJ2-1 | . | TRBV6-1 | . | CASSDSRSFYNEQFF | TGTGCCAGCAGTGATTCTAGAAGTTTCTACAATGAGCAGTTCTTC
TRBJ1-5 | . | TRBV4-1 | TRBD1 | CASSLRQGVPNQPQHF | TGCGCCAGCAGCCTCCGACAGGGGGTCCCTAATCAGCCCCAGCATTTT
TRBJ2-7 | few | TRBV11-2 | TRBD1 | CASSSLPLTGKSYEQYF | TGTGCCAGCAGCTCACTACCTCTGACAGGGAAATCCTACGAGCAGTACTTC
TRBJ2-3 | . | TRBV29-1 | . | CSVDQGPASTDTQYF | TGCAGCGTTGATCAGGGGCCTGCAAGCACAGATACGCAGTATTTT
TRBJ2-2 | . | TRBV5-1 | TRBD2 | CASSFGLAGSNTGELFF | TGCGCCAGCAGTTTTGGACTAGCGGGTTCGAACACCGGGGAGCTGTTTTTT
TRBJ2-1 | . | TRBV28 | TRBD1 | CASSRPWDRSNEQFF | TGTGCCAGCAGCCGCCCCTGGGACAGATCCAATGAGCAGTTCTTC
TRBJ1-2 | once | TRBV29-1 | TRBD1 | CSVDQGARGYTF | TGCAGCGTTGATCAGGGGGCGCGGGGCTACACCTTC
TRBJ1-2 | . | TRBV2 | . | CASGQPSYGYTF | TGTGCCAGTGGACAGCCCTCCTATGGCTACACCTTC
TRBJ1-6 | once | TRBV27 | . | CASRKGGVSSYNSPLHF | TGTGCCAGCCGTAAAGGAGGGGTAAGCTCCTATAATTCACCCCTCCACTTT
TRBJ1-5 | . | TRBV27 | . | CASSSQGQEYNQPQHF | TGTGCCAGCAGTTCACAGGGACAAGAATACAATCAGCCCCAGCATTTT
TRBJ2-1 | . | TRBV7-8 | TRBD2 | CASSSFLAGGPTNEQFF | TGTGCCAGCAGCTCTTTTCTAGCGGGAGGGCCAACGAATGAGCAGTTCTTC
TRBJ2-7 | . | TRBV7-9 | TRBD1 | CAIRTGLTGEQYF | TGTGCCATACGGACAGGGCTTACTGGCGAGCAGTACTTC
TRBJ1-5 | few | TRBV27 | . | CASSRDTYQPQHF | TGTGCCAGCAGTCGGGACACATATCAGCCCCAGCATTTT
TRBJ2-3 | once | TRBV5-6 | TRBD2 | CASSFLAGGDPDTQYF | TGTGCCAGCAGCTTCCTAGCGGGAGGGGACCCAGATACGCAGTATTTT
TRBJ2-1 | . | TRBV10-3 | TRBD2 | CAIKGPASGRNEQFF | TGTGCCATCAAGGGTCCGGCTAGCGGGAGAAATGAGCAGTTCTTC
TRBJ1-6 | . | TRBV27 | . | CASSLSQGPLHF | TGTGCCAGCAGTTTATCTCAGGGACCCCTCCACTTT
TRBJ2-7 | . | TRBV5-6 | . | CASSLTTYEQYF | TGTGCCAGCAGCTTGACAACCTACGAGCAGTACTTC
TRBJ1-5 | . | TRBV19 | . | CASSFFSQPQHF | TGTGCCAGTAGTTTTTTCAGTCAGCCCCAGCATTTT
TRBJ2-7 | few | TRBV19 | TRBD2 | CASMPQTSGSYEQYF | TGTGCCAGTATGCCTCAGACTAGCGGGAGCTACGAGCAGTACTTC
TRBJ2-3 | . | TRBV11-2 | . | CATVKGPAQYF | TGTGCCACCGTAAAGGGGCCTGCGCAGTATTTT
TRBJ2-3 | . | TRBV30 | . | CAWNHLRLRSTDTQYF | TGTGCCTGGAATCACCTTAGACTGAGGAGCACAGATACGCAGTATTTT
TRBJ1-5 | . | TRBV5-1 | . | CASSRGLNTDTQHF | TGCGCCAGCAGCCGCGGACTTAACACAGATACGCAGCATTTT
TRBJ2-3 | . | TRBV5-1 | . | CASSLVVDTDTQYF | TGCGCCAGCAGCTTGGTAGTCGACACAGATACGCAGTATTTT
TRBJ2-5 | . | TRBV7-7 | TRBD2 | CASSDIAGVGPQYF | TGTGCCAGCAGCGATATAGCGGGAGTGGGACCCCAGTACTTC
TRBJ2-1 | . | TRBV6-1 | TRBD1 | CASSKGQHVGNEQFF | TGTGCCAGCAGTAAGGGACAGCACGTGGGGAATGAGCAGTTCTTC
TRBJ2-7 | . | TRBV2 | TRBD2 | CASRPNSGISYEQYF | TGTGCCAGCAGGCCGAACAGCGGGATTAGCTACGAGCAGTACTTC
TRBJ1-3 | once | TRBV5-1 | . | CASSLGPERRSGNTIYF | TGCGCCAGCAGCTTAGGTCCGGAAAGGCGGTCTGGAAACACCATATATTTT
TRBJ2-3 | . | TRBV2 | . | CASSRRGGRGTDTQYF | TGTGCCAGCAGTCGCAGAGGGGGACGGGGCACAGATACGCAGTATTTT
TRBJ2-1 | . | TRBV13 | TRBD2 | CASSTLRTSGYNEQFF | TGTGCCAGCAGCACCTTACGGACTAGCGGTTACAATGAGCAGTTCTTC
TRBJ1-2 | . | TRBV9 | TRBD1 | CASTGTAIGSYGYTF | TGTGCCAGCACCGGGACAGCTATCGGGAGCTATGGCTACACCTTC
TRBJ1-5 | . | TRBV6-1 | . | CASQMLNQPQHF | TGTGCCTCACAGATGCTCAATCAGCCCCAGCATTTT
TRBJ2-1 | . | TRBV7-9 | TRBD2 | CASTPTGRTSGRLDEQFF | TGTGCCAGCACTCCGACCGGCCGAACTAGCGGGAGATTGGATGAGCAGTTCTTC
TRBJ2-7 | few | TRBV5-8 | . | CASSLAGFDEQYF | TGTGCCAGCAGCTTGGCCGGGTTCGACGAGCAGTACTTC
TRBJ2-1 | . | TRBV19 | . | CASKRGRTAYDEQFF | TGTGCCAGTAAACGAGGTCGAACTGCATACGATGAGCAGTTCTTC
TRBJ2-6 | . | TRBV5-5 | TRBD1 | CASSLSQDRLISGANVLTF | TGTGCCAGCAGCTTGTCACAGGACAGGCTGATTTCTGGGGCCAACGTCCTGACTTTC
TRBJ2-7 | . | TRBV6-5 | . | CASSSSSTAHSYEQYF | TGTGCCAGCAGTTCTTCCTCGACAGCTCACTCCTACGAGCAGTACTTC
TRBJ2-3 | once | TRBV29-1 | TRBD2 | CSGEGGGADTQYF | TGCAGCGGCGAGGGCGGGGGAGCAGATACGCAGTATTTT
TRBJ2-1 | . | TRBV19 | TRBD2 | CASRISSGRASYNEQFF | TGTGCCAGTAGGATAAGTAGCGGGAGGGCCTCCTACAATGAGCAGTTCTTC
TRBJ1-1 | . | TRBV9 | TRBD1 | CASSDLRGDTEAFF | TGTGCCAGCAGCGACCTCAGGGGGGACACTGAAGCTTTCTTT
TRBJ1-2 | . | TRBV28 | . | CASSLGQAFRGYGYTF | TGTGCCAGCAGTTTGGGCCAGGCCTTCAGGGGCTATGGCTACACCTTC
TRBJ1-1 | . | TRBV9 | . | CASSPPHTANTEAFF | TGTGCCAGCAGCCCCCCCCACACAGCCAACACTGAAGCTTTCTTT
TRBJ1-5 | . | TRBV7-8 | TRBD1 | CASSLATGPLNQPQHF | TGTGCCAGCAGCTTAGCGACAGGGCCACTCAATCAGCCCCAGCATTTT
TRBJ1-6 | . | TRBV27 | . | CASSSLKGEARNSPLHF | TGTGCCAGCAGTTCCCTAAAGGGGGAAGCTCGTAATTCACCCCTCCACTTT
TRBJ1-2 | . | TRBV19 | TRBD1 | CASSTTGGYGYTF | TGTGCCAGTAGTACTACAGGGGGCTATGGCTACACCTTC